The entry below describes one T cell receptor beta chain. The antigen is undetermined. This sample is part of a study of blood T cell dynamics during melanoma immunotherapy. The wider study: Patients with metastatic melanoma got pembrolizumab or nivolumab-ipilimumab as first-line care. Findings of the study overall: It remained unknown if the driving T cell clones were melanoma-specific.

Profiling relied on immunoSEQ multiplex PCR, and the TCRdb table lists in-frame clones only, not all of them. The table has around 20,000 clones, roughly 90% seen once. Germline CDR1 is SGHRS and CDR2 is YFSETQ. The CDR3 is 16 amino acids. V shed 4 bases and J shed 6 bases, with 19 bases lying between them. The sample's time point: pre-treatment baseline. This receptor was obtained from a human donor with melanoma. The sequences come from blood, collected from a patient treated with checkpoint blockade. This chain joins TRBV5-1 and TRBJ2-2; weak D call: TRBD1 (6 bases). The CDR3 region is CASSLNRVITPGELFF. DNA of the CDR3: TGCGCCAGCAGCCTTAACAGGGTTATCACCCCCGGGGAGCTGTTTTTT.